This T cell receptor beta chain originates from a study of blood T cell repertoires in COVID-19. Across the whole study: Sample material is recorded as cDNA or gDNA derived from T cells, B-cell-depleted T cells, or PBMCs.

Original analysis: Cell counts per sample came from amplifying reference gene primers. Here immunoSEQ multiplex PCR was the method, and the copy in TCRdb shows in-frame clones only, minus some. The DNA was the basis for D and trimming; V, J and clone size are from that table. The table includes about 59,000 clones, less than 85% detected once. The sample consisted of peripheral blood. This TCR was recovered from a human donor in a cohort sampled during active COVID-19.

The DNA of the CDR3 is TGTGCCAGCAGACCCAATACGGGAGGGGTTGCATCCTATAATTCACCCCTCCACTTT. Amino acid sequence: CASRPNTGGVASYNSPLHF. The chain couples TRBV27 to TRBJ1-6, with D tentatively TRBD1 (5 bases). Germline CDR1 MNHEY, CDR2 SMNVEV (reference sequence). The CDR3 runs to 19 residues. The V end lost 6 bases, the J end lost 1 base, and 22 bases lay between the germline ends.